These T cell receptor beta chains were read from a single sample in a study of breast tumors, draining lymph nodes, adjacent tissues. TCRdb re-called the multiplex PCR reads with MiXCR, one entry per CDR3 protein. This sample has about 31,000 distinct CDR3 sequences, with 63% found just once. Sequences were obtained from breast tumor tissue. The receptor source for this set is a female donor with breast cancer. Some clones in this sample may be carry-over from other donors' samples. The CDR3 runs from the conserved cysteine through the conserved F or W. A D gene is named only where the DNA matches it firmly. The listing skips clone size in some rows; elsewhere it reads once, few, many or a size class.

>TRBJ2-6|.|TRBV20-1|.|14
TGCAGTGCGCCCCTGTGGGCCGGGGCCAACGTCCTGACTTTC
CSAPLWAGANVLTF
>TRBJ2-1|.|TRBV18|many|16
TGTGCCAGCTCACTCAACCGGGGGCAAGCCTACAATGAGCAGTTCTTC
CASSLNRGQAYNEQFF
>TRBJ2-2|TRBD1|TRBV7-2|.|16
TGTGCCAGCAGACCCGCGGGACAGGGTGGGACCGGGGAGCTGTTTTTT
CASRPAGQGGTGELFF
>TRBJ2-7|TRBD1|TRBV5-1|.|14
TGCGCCAGCAGCCCCACAGGGGGTACCTACGAGCAGTACTTC
CASSPTGGTYEQYF
>TRBJ2-7|TRBD2|TRBV15|.|18
TGTGCCACCAGCAGAGGGACTAGCGGGAGCTCTACTTCCTACGAGCAGTACTTC
CATSRGTSGSSTSYEQYF
>TRBJ1-2|TRBD1|TRBV7-2|.|14
TGTGCCAGCAGCTTCAGACAGGGGCTCGGTGGCTACACCTTC
CASSFRQGLGGYTF
>TRBJ2-1|.|TRBV6-4|.|16
TGTGCCAGCAGTCCCTTCGGCGGTTTAGCCTACAATGAGCAGTTCTTC
CASSPFGGLAYNEQFF
>TRBJ2-3|TRBD2|TRBV6-5|few|16
TGTGCCAGCAGTTCCGTTCGACGGGGGGGCGGAGATACGCAGTATTTT
CASSSVRRGGGDTQYF
>TRBJ1-2|.|TRBV4-3|many|15
TGCGCCAGCAGCCAAGATAATGCAGGGCGGTATGGCTACACCTTC
CASSQDNAGRYGYTF
>TRBJ1-3|TRBD1|TRBV29-1|.|15
TGCAGCGTTGTTCGACAGGGGGCTACCGGAAACACCATATATTTT
CSVVRQGATGNTIYF
>TRBJ1-6|TRBD1|TRBV10-1|many|14
TGCGCCAGCAGTTCGGGACAGGCGGGTTCACCCCTCCACTTT
CASSSGQAGSPLHF
>TRBJ1-6|.|TRBV6-6|.|14
TGTGCCAGCAGCCCGGGACGGGTCTTTAAACCCCTCCACTTT
CASSPGRVFKPLHF
>TRBJ1-4|.|TRBV2|.|15
TGTGCCAGCAGTAACGGAGCAGCCAGAAATGAAAAACTGTTTTTT
CASSNGAARNEKLFF
>TRBJ1-2|.|TRBV2|few|14
TGTGCCAGCAGCCAGGGTTATCCTAACTATGGCTACACCTTC
CASSQGYPNYGYTF
>TRBJ1-5|.|TRBV7-9|many|14
TGTGCCAGCAGCAACCGGGCCCAGGGACAGCCCCAGCATTTT
CASSNRAQGQPQHF
>TRBJ1-2|.|TRBV7-9|.|15
TGTGCCAGCAGCTTAGCGGTGGGGGCTGACTATGGCTACACCTTC
CASSLAVGADYGYTF
>TRBJ1-5|TRBD1|TRBV2|many|15
TGTGCCAGCAGGGATTCTGACAGGGGGCCGCAGCCCCAGCATTTT
CASRDSDRGPQPQHF
>TRBJ1-2|TRBD1|TRBV10-3|.|15
TGTGCCAGGGGGGGGCCGGGACAGGGGAACTATGGCTACACCTTC
CARGGPGQGNYGYTF
>TRBJ2-5|TRBD2|TRBV2|many|17
TGTGCCAGCAGTGTAACCATAGCGGGGGACAACCAAGAGACCCAGTACTTC
CASSVTIAGDNQETQYF
>TRBJ2-3|TRBD2|TRBV20-1|.|15
TGCAGTGCTAGGTTAGCGGGAGGGCCGGTAGATACGCAGTATTTT
CSARLAGGPVDTQYF
>TRBJ2-7|TRBD1|TRBV5-6|.|15
TGTGCCAGCAGCTCGTTGGGACAGGGGGCGCGGGAGCAGTACTTC
CASSSLGQGAREQYF
>TRBJ1-6|.|TRBV20-1|.|13
TGCAGTGCTAGAGATGACAGTGATTCACCCCTCCACTTT
CSARDDSDSPLHF
>TRBJ1-4|.|TRBV10-3|.|13
TGTGCCATCAGGGGAGGGTTTGGTGAAAAACTGTTTTTT
CAIRGGFGEKLFF
>TRBJ2-3|TRBD2|TRBV20-1|.|13
TGCAGTGCAACAGCGGGAGGCCCCGATACGCAGTATTTT
CSATAGGPDTQYF
>TRBJ1-6|.|TRBV20-1|.|12
TGCAGTGCTAGTGCTTATAATTCACCCCTCCACTTT
CSASAYNSPLHF
>TRBJ1-2|.|TRBV20-1|.|12
TGCAGTGCTAGGCCTACCGGGTTTGGCTACACCTTC
CSARPTGFGYTF
>TRBJ2-5|.|TRBV2|.|13
TGTGCCAGCAGTGAAGGTGGAGAAGAGACCCAGTACTTC
CASSEGGEETQYF
>TRBJ2-5|.|TRBV9|once|16
TGTGCCAGCAGCGTCCAGGGGTTTGGGAAGCAAGAGACCCAGTACTTC
CASSVQGFGKQETQYF
>TRBJ1-4|.|TRBV2|many|12
TGTGCCAGCGGGCACGCCGGAGGAAAACTGTTTTTT
CASGHAGGKLFF
>TRBJ1-3|.|TRBV12-3/TRBV12-4|medium-sized|17
TGTGCCAGCAGTTTAGGGGGGGACCTTCAGCAAAGAAACACCATATATTTT
CASSLGGDLQQRNTIYF
>TRBJ1-2|.|TRBV20-1|.|13
TGCAGTGCTAGGCTACGGGAACTTAATACTTACACCTTC
CSARLRELNTYTF
>TRBJ2-7|TRBD2|TRBV3-1|medium-sized|16
TGTGCCAGCAGCCTGGGGACTAGCGGGAGTTCCTACGAGCAGTACTTC
CASSLGTSGSSYEQYF
>TRBJ1-6|TRBD1|TRBV10-3|once|12
TGTGCCATCAGGGACAGGGATTCACCCCTCCACTTT
CAIRDRDSPLHF
>TRBJ2-1|.|TRBV20-1|.|12
TGCAGTGCTCCTCGCCCCTACAATGAGCAGTTCTTC
CSAPRPYNEQFF
>TRBJ1-6|.|TRBV7-2|.|15
TGTGCCAGCAGCTTAATGGGCTCCTATAATTCACCCCTCCACTTT
CASSLMGSYNSPLHF
>TRBJ2-3|TRBD2|TRBV7-9|many|15
TGTGCCAGCAGCCGGGGAGGGGTTAGCACAGATACGCAGTATTTT
CASSRGGVSTDTQYF